The next 10 T cell receptor beta chains were all read from a single sample in a study of cytomegalovirus exposure and HLA in healthy donors. The primer mix had 60 Vbeta and 13 Jbeta primers. Only in-frame clones appear in the TCRdb table, and some are missing; sequencing was by immunoSEQ multiplex PCR. The sample lists 80,000 to 95,000 clones, approximately 85% seen once, with around 5.6% in the top ten. The source material was PBMCs. Receptors originate from a woman aged 18-30 years in good health and CMV-seropositive.

This rearrangement joins TRBV4-2 to TRBJ1-2, with TRBD1 matching over 7 bases. The CDR3 contains 14 residues. V shed 1 base and J 2 bases; nucleotides not matched to a gene: 1. The V gene's germline CDR1 is LGHNA and CDR2 YNFKEQ. CDR3 DNA: TGTGCCAGCAGCCAAGCGGGACAGAACTATGGCTACACCTTC. It specifies CASSQAGQNYGYTF.

This clone was detected only once. The CDR3 DNA sequence: TGTGCCAGCTGGGCTAGCGGGGGCACAGATACGCAGTATTTT. It is translated as CASWASGGTDTQYF. The genes are TRBV2 and TRBJ2-3, with TRBD2 identical over 9 bases. Germline V gives CDR1 SNHLY, CDR2 FYNNEI. There are 14 residues in the CDR3. The trim removed 8 bases at V and 1 base at J, leaving 4 bases unmatched.

V usage is TRBV2 and J usage is TRBJ2-1; 7 nucleotides match TRBD2. This CDR3 is 14 amino acids long. V was pared by 4 bases and J by 7 bases, with 7 bases of the junction left unmatched. Per germline, CDR1 SNHLY and CDR2 FYNNEI. DNA of the CDR3: TGTGCCAGCAGTGTTTCGACTAGCAGGAATGAGCAGTTCTTC. Its protein is CASSVSTSRNEQFF.

The chain employs TRBV5-6 and TRBJ2-1, with a tentative D call TRBD2 (5 bases). The CDR3 has 13 amino acids. The germline V gene has CDR1 SGHDT and CDR2 YYEEEE. Deletions cut 0 bases from V and 6 bases from J, with 7 bases between. As DNA, the CDR3 is TGTGCCAGCAGCTTGGGGGGAGTCAATGAGCAGTTCTTC. Amino acid sequence: CASSLGGVNEQFF.

This chain uses TRBV27 with TRBJ2-7; 7 nucleotides align to TRBD1. The V and J ends lost 7 bases and 0 bases, in that order; junction bases with no gene match: 15. CDR1 MNHEY and CDR2 SMNVEV come from the germline V gene (reference sequence). The CDR3 is 17 amino acids. The CDR3 sequence: CASKLRTRGPSSYEQYF. The DNA for the CDR3 is TGTGCCAGCAAGTTGCGCACAAGGGGGCCTAGCTCCTACGAGCAGTACTTC.

The chain carries TRBV5-4 and TRBJ2-6, with D perhaps TRBD1 (6 bases). This CDR3 has 17 amino acids. Germline CDR1 reads SGHNT; CDR2 reads YYREEE (reference sequence). The V and J ends lost 2 bases and 0 bases respectively, with 12 bases between them. The CDR3 region has the DNA TGTGCCAGCAGCTTTACTACAGGGACCTCTGGGGCCAACGTCCTGACTTTC. This sequence encodes CASSFTTGTSGANVLTF.

Points on this clone: The DNA is left out, because the CDR3 cannot be placed on it with certainty; the CDR3 is given as TCRdb lists it. The J gene is TRBJ1-5, the V gene TRBV10-3. 17 amino acids form the CDR3, both terminal residues included. Germline CDR1 reads ENHRY; CDR2 reads SYGVKD. This CDR3 reads CAISDFGPDYSNQPQHF.

The chain's CDR3 is CASTFPGAIYEQYF. Here the CDR3 DNA reads TGTGCCAGCACTTTTCCGGGTGCTATTTACGAGCAGTACTTC. This sequence joins TRBV6-6 and TRBJ2-7; D gene uncertain. V was trimmed by 7 bases and J by 4 bases, leaving 17 bases between them. Germline V CDR1 and CDR2: MNHNY, SVGAGI (reference sequence). The CDR3 loop spans 14 amino acids.

This clone was seen just once. The chain links TRBV5-1 to TRBJ2-1; 7 nucleotides line up with TRBD1. This CDR3 is 14 amino acids long. CDR1 is SGHRS and CDR2 is YFSETQ in the germline V gene. Germline trimming cut 2 bases from V and 2 bases from J; bases unmatched to any gene: 1. The CDR3: CASSFQGAYNEQFF. In DNA form, the CDR3 reads TGCGCCAGCAGCTTCCAGGGGGCCTACAATGAGCAGTTCTTC.

The V call is TRBV7-9, the J call TRBJ1-1; the D gene is possibly TRBD1 (5 bases). The CDR3 sequence is 14 residues long. The ends were cut back, 1 base at V and 7 bases at J, with 13 bases in the middle. Germline V lookup: CDR1 SEHNR, CDR2 FQNEAQ (reference sequence). The CDR3 spells CASSLVGRDHEAFF. The CDR3, as DNA: TGTGCCAGCAGCTTAGTAGGCAGGGATCATGAAGCTTTCTTT.